This TCR beta chain was sequenced during a study of CD8+ T cells in alopecia areata. Study-level background: Treated patients received oral tofacitinib, 5 to 10 mg twice daily. Tofacitinib exposure lasted 6 to 18 months, followed by 6 months off drug. The share of scalp area affected provided the severity score for treated patients. Study observations and caveats: Clonality was higher in lesional than normal scalp, especially in alopecia totalis/universalis.

As regards this clone: What it recognizes is unknown.

The sample's treatment: oral pan-JAK inhibitor, 5-10 mg twice daily. The CDR3 totals 15 residues. CDR1 and CDR2 (germline): SGDLS, YYNGEE. V shed 4 bases, J shed 0 bases, and the junction held 7 bases outside the gene matches. Reverse transcription of extracted RNA yielded cDNA, which provided the sequencing template. Profiled with immunoSEQ multiplex PCR; TCRdb holds only in-frame clones, not every one. Here the sample spans hundreds of thousands of clones, 45% to 70% being singletons. V is TRBV9 and J is TRBJ2-7; 7 nucleotides agree with TRBD1. Sequencing was performed on CD4+ T cells sorted from blood, taken between weeks 51 and 54, from a patient treated with tofacitinib. The sequence was obtained from a human donor with alopecia areata. The CDR3 here is CASSLGQASSYEQYF. The DNA of the CDR3 is TGTGCCAGCAGCCTTGGACAGGCGAGCTCCTACGAGCAGTACTTC.